This TCR beta chain was sequenced in a study of cytomegalovirus exposure and HLA in healthy donors. Study information: A prior analysis found about 110 million unique TCR beta sequences from 150 million to 200 million T cells. Notes on the study in general: As a later analysis showed, a missense DCLRE1C variant was linked to trimming of TCR beta V- and J-genes. The majority of CMV-associated TCR beta chains were reported as apparently HLA-restricted in a later analysis. Sequencing depth across donors, presence/absence analyses assumed, was roughly uniform.

Germline V gene lookup returns CDR1 SEHNR and CDR2 FQNEAQ (reference sequence). Trimming pared 0 bases from V and 4 bases from J, leaving 15 bases between. The CDR3 consists of 16 residues. With regard to this clone: Its antigen is undetermined.

Primers for the PCR totalled 60 Vbeta and 13 Jbeta. Sequencing was performed with immunoSEQ multiplex PCR; in TCRdb, only in-frame clones are kept and a portion is missing. This table has over 100,000 clones, roughly 69% appearing once. This sequence was found in a woman aged 25 to 39 in good health and CMV-seronegative. Material for sequencing was PBMCs. The chain uses TRBV7-9 and TRBJ1-1, with no clear D. DNA for the CDR3: TGTGCCAGCAGCTTAGCGCGGGGTTCGGGGATCACTGAAGCTTTCTTT. Its translation: CASSLARGSGITEAFF.